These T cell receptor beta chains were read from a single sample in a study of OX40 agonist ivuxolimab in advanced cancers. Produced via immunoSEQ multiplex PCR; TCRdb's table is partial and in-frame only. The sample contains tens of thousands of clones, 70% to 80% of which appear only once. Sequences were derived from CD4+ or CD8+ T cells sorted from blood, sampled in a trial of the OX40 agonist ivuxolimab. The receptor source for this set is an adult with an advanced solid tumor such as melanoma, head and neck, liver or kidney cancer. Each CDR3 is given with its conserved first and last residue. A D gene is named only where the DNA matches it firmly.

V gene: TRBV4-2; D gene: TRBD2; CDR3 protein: CASSRGAVGGLGEQYF
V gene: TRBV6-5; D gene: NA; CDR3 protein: CASSYRPNTEAFF
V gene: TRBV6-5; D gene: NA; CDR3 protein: CASRPQGGGGELFF
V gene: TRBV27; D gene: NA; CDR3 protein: CASRNFDNEQFF
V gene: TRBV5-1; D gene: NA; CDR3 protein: CASSLVGSTGELFF
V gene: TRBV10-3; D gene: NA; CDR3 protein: CAISADMGTNEKLFF
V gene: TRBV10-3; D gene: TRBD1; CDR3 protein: CAISGTGNTGELFF
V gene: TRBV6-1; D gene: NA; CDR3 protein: CASSEGFGASYEQYF
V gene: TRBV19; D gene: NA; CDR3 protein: CASSRVAGDYGYTF
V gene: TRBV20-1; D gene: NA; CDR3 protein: CSASLSYGYTF
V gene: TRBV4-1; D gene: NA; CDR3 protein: CASSQEGMGSGANVLTF
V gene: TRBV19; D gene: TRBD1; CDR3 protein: CASSMSGQVHYEQYF
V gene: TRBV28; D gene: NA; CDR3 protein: CASSERTDSKNYGYTF
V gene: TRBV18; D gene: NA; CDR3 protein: CASSPLPLERGNQPQHF
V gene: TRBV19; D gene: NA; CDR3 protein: CASSTGFHDGLQPQHF
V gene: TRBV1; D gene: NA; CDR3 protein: CTSSQDLSSGKRFETGELFF
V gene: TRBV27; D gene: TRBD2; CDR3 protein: CASRAWTSGYNEQFF
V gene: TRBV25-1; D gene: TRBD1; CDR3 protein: CASSVSGTVGNGYTF
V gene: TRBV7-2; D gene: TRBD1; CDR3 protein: CASSSGQVDYNEQFF
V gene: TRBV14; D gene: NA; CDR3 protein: CASSQAGTYEQYF
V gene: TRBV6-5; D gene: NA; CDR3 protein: CASSYRGAEETQYF
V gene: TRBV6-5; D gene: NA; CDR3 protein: CASSRLRGFSYEQYF
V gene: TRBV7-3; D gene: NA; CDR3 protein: CASSTGQTDTGELFF
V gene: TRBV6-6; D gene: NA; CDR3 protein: CASSPDGLTDTQYF
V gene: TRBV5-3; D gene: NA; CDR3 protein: CARSLGKTGKDYGYTF
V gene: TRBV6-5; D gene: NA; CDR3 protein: CASSYLGPGTGELFF
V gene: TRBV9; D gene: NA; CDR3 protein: CASSVDAGAYSPLHF
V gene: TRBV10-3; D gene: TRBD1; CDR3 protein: CATDSGTGSYGYTF
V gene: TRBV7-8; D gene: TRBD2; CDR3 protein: CASSDAKAGVEDTQYF
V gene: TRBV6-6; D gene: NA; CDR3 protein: CASSRYRVSEQYF
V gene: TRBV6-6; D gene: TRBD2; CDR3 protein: CASRNSGAYNEQFF
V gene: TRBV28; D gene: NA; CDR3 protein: CASSWDLGTGSGNTIYF
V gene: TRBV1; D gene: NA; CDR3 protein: CTSSPRRGSCTDTQYF
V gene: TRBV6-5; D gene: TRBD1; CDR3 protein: CASSADRSNQPQHF
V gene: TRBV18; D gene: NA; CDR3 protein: CASSPGRSETQYF
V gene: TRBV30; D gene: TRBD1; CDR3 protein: CAWGIQGAYEQYF
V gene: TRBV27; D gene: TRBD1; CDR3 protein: CASSQGGLGSGNTIYF
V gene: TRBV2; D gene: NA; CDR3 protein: CTSSEDSANYGYTF
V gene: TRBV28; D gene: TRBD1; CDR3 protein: CASHQDFRGLNSPLHF
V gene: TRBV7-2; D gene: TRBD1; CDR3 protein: CASSLGTGKPLHF
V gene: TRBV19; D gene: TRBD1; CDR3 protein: CASIRRDRGPGGELFF
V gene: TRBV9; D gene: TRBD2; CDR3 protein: CASRPGGAGELFF
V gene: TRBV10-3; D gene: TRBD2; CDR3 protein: CAISPSGGFTDTQYF
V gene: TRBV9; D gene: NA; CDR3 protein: CASSTYRDSNTGELFF
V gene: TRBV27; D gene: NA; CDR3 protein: CASSLWGPLNTGELFF
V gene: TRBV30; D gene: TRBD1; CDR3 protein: CAWSTGQGGTDTQYF
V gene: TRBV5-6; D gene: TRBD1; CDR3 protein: CASSSGQGAFF
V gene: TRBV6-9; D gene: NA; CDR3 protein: CASSYFQAAEQFF
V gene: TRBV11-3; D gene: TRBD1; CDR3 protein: CASGDRDPYEQYF
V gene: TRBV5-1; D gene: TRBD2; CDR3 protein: CASSPGTISYEQYF
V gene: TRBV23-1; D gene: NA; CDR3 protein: CASSLPYEQYF
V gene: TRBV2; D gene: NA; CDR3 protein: CASSKTGTTWENIQYF
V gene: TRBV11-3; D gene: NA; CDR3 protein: CASRLGSLRETQYF
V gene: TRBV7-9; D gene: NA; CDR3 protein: CASSRYSTDTQYF
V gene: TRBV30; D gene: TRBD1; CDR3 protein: CAGPGQGNTEAFF
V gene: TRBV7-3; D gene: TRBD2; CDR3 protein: CASSLEGTSGNEQFF
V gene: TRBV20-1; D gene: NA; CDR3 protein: CSASRAEAFF
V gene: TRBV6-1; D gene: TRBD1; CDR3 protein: CASSGQDRAQEKLFF
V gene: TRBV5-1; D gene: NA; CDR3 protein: CASSSPPNEQFF